A selection of T cell receptor beta chains follows, all from one sample in a study of blood T cells in healthy people across ages. In TCRdb, the 5' RACE reads were re-called with MiXCR into one record per CDR3 protein. The table records around 750,000 distinct CDR3 sequences, about 48% of them present only once. The sequencing input was blood. These receptors all come from a man older than 75 in good health. Each CDR3 is given with its conserved first and last residue.

J gene	V gene	CDR3 protein
TRBJ1-2	TRBV7-9	CASSPSAGWDYTF
TRBJ2-1	TRBV28	CASSIQRTSPSNEQFF
TRBJ2-5	TRBV12-3/TRBV12-4	CASSLGTGRVQYF
TRBJ1-2	TRBV19	CASSIAYNRGNYGYTF
TRBJ2-3	TRBV12-3/TRBV12-4	CASSFRKGKDTQYF
TRBJ2-3	TRBV11-1	CASTWEGGRYAYF
TRBJ2-7	TRBV5-1	CASSSQARDPYEQYF
TRBJ2-2	TRBV24-1	CATSDPAWTGINTGELFF
TRBJ2-7	TRBV5-1	CASSSQGVGYEQYF
TRBJ1-2	TRBV14	CASSQEWYYGYTF
TRBJ2-3	TRBV29-1	CSVLRDTGTDTQYF
TRBJ2-1	TRBV5-1	CASSLAPESSYNEQFF
TRBJ2-7	TRBV6-5	CATSRYGTGSYEQYF
TRBJ2-1	TRBV4-2	CASSQEGTGTSVPHEQFF
TRBJ1-1	TRBV3-1	CASSQEPLQAFF
TRBJ2-6	TRBV10-3	CAISPDLGPAVLTF
TRBJ2-1	TRBV7-9	CASSYVDFPRDNEQFF
TRBJ1-2	TRBV5-1	CASSPTHSGYGYTF
TRBJ1-2	TRBV2	CASSESGVGVSGYTF
TRBJ2-4	TRBV7-2	CASSFRPGTGAGDIRYF
TRBJ2-7	TRBV28	CASRDSKSYEQYF
TRBJ2-5	TRBV7-2	CASRRDPHRETQYF
TRBJ2-1	TRBV6-5	CASSSPIAGPMITGEQFF
TRBJ1-2	TRBV7-2	CASSLRRENYGYTF
TRBJ2-7	TRBV12-3/TRBV12-4	CASSAAGTMPSHEQYF
TRBJ1-4	TRBV6-4	CASTENPGLGEKLFF
TRBJ1-5	TRBV20-1	CSASVDRGHSNQPQHF
TRBJ1-2	TRBV27	CASSLGGLGDRRRNGYTF
TRBJ2-1	TRBV9	CASSVGEGRSYNEQFF
TRBJ2-1	TRBV3-1	CASSPLGLAEEQFF
TRBJ2-1	TRBV9	CASITGLAGVLDNEQFF
TRBJ2-7	TRBV7-9	CASSVGLSTYEQYF
TRBJ2-2	TRBV15	CATSRDAGGWTGELFF
TRBJ2-1	TRBV5-6	CASSLWRRYNNERFF
TRBJ1-4	TRBV12-3/TRBV12-4	CASSFEGRKLFF
TRBJ2-1	TRBV24-1	CATKIGTTLYNEQFF
TRBJ1-6	TRBV6-5	CASSYVGTGGRNSPLHF
-	TRBV7-7	CASSLVAGVRETQYF
TRBJ1-1	TRBV20-1	CSARDSRRINTEAFF
TRBJ1-4	TRBV7-3	CAAMIATNEKLFF
-	TRBV7-3	CASSSSSFGGETQYF
TRBJ2-7	TRBV7-2	CASSPSTGGYEQYF
TRBJ1-2	TRBV29-1	CSVVMRGSYGYTF
TRBJ1-1	TRBV3-1	CASSQGRSLVSTEAFF
TRBJ2-1	TRBV21-1	CASSKFLGVCNEQFF
TRBJ1-6	TRBV5-1	CASSEQGDSPLHF
TRBJ2-1	TRBV5-6	CASSIHNEQFF
TRBJ1-2	TRBV7-9	CASLIPSRGSGYTF
TRBJ2-1	TRBV6-2/TRBV6-3	CASSYPSREVRSYNEQFF
TRBJ2-4	TRBV12-3/TRBV12-4	CASSPLGIGIQYF
TRBJ2-5	TRBV28	CASNKFKLAIQETQYF
TRBJ2-5	TRBV6-6	CASSYPGGRETQYF
TRBJ1-3	TRBV20-1	CSARPRQGTGNTIYF
TRBJ2-5	TRBV30	CAWSPRFRVRYF
TRBJ2-3	TRBV5-4	CASSSLAQHRYAYF
TRBJ2-5	TRBV20-1	CSAIIGTSGGQETQYF
TRBJ2-7	TRBV7-2	CASRGQGRYEQYF
TRBJ2-5	TRBV29-1	CSVEDMGLRETQYF
TRBJ2-1	TRBV20-1	CSASSPGTSGRAYEQFF